The 26 T cell receptor beta chains listed next were all sequenced from one sample in a study of neurological immune-mediated disorders. TCRdb reprocessed the 5' RACE reads via MiXCR and lists one record per CDR3 protein. The sample consists of just over 95,000 distinct CDR3 sequences, roughly 4% of them appearing once. The sample taken for sequencing was PBMCs. Receptor source: a woman aged 18-35 years with multiple sclerosis.

This clonotype has a count of ten or more. This chain joins TRBV3-1 and TRBJ1-2; D not certain. V dropped 1 base and J dropped 8 bases, with 20 bases sitting between them. This CDR3 contains 16 residues. The V gene's germline CDR1 is LGHDT and CDR2 YNNKEL (reference sequence). The CDR3 sequence is CASSQVFPGTIGGYTF. CDR3 bases: TGTGCCAGCAGCCAAGTTTTCCCCGGTACAATTGGGGGCTACACCTTC. Based on the CDR3 plus reference TRBV3-1 and TRBJ1-2, the full variable domain is DTAVSQTPKYLVTQMGNDKSIKCEQNLGHDTMYWYKQDSKKFLKIMFSYNNKELIINETVPNRFSPKSPDKAHLNLHINSLELGDSAVYFCASSQVFPGTIGGYTFGSGTRLTVV.

This clonotype was seen ten or more times. The CDR3 region has the DNA TGTGCCAGCAGCGTTAGCCCCCGGGACAGGGGCGATCCCAGCCCTGAAGCTTTCTTT. Protein product: CASSVSPRDRGDPSPEAFF. The chain employs TRBV7-2 and TRBJ1-1, with TRBD1 matching over 10 bases. CDR3 length: 19 residues. Germline lookup yields CDR1 SGHTA and CDR2 FQGNSA. With 5 bases clipped from V and 6 bases from J, the junction kept 21 bases outside the gene matches.

This clonotype was seen ten or more times. DNA for the CDR3: TGTGCCAGCAGCATCCGGGACTTTTCCTACGAGCAGTACTTC. This sequence encodes CASSIRDFSYEQYF. This sequence joins TRBV7-3 and TRBJ2-7, with a possible D match to TRBD2 (6 bases). Trimming removed 5 bases from V and 1 base from J, with 12 bases in between. The CDR3 sequence is 14 residues long. Germline V lookup: CDR1 SGHTA, CDR2 FQGTGA.

This clonotype was found many times. This chain connects TRBV7-8 to TRBJ2-7; TRBD1 matches at 7 bases. V was clipped by 2 bases and J by 5 bases; unmatched bases: 9. The CDR3 extends over 15 amino acids. Germline V gene sequence: CDR1 SGHVS, CDR2 FQNEAQ. CDR3: CASSLMVTGTDEQYF. The CDR3 DNA reads as TGTGCCAGCAGCTTAATGGTGACAGGGACGGACGAGCAGTACTTC. Based on the CDR3 plus reference TRBV7-8 and TRBJ2-7, the full variable domain is GAGVSQSPRYKVAKRGQDVALRCDPISGHVSLFWYQQALGQGPEFLTYFQNEAQLDKSGLPSDRFFAERPEGSVSTLKIQRTQQEDSAVYLCASSLMVTGTDEQYFGPGTRLTVT.

This clonotype has ten or more counts. This CDR3 is CASSPESVPLSDTEAFF. The CDR3 DNA reads as TGTGCCAGCAGCCCGGAGTCCGTCCCTTTGTCGGACACTGAAGCTTTCTTT. The genes are TRBV9 and TRBJ1-1, with D uncertain. The CDR3 has 17 amino acids. Trimming stripped 4 bases from V and 3 bases from J, with 22 bases between. Germline V CDR1 and CDR2: SGDLS, YYNGEE.

This clonotype appeared many times. CDR3: CASSSPKLNRVGTGELFF. DNA for the CDR3: TGTGCCAGCAGTTCGCCCAAGTTAAACAGGGTCGGCACCGGGGAGCTGTTTTTT. The chain combines TRBV6-6 with TRBJ2-2; a possible D gene is TRBD1 (6 bases). CDR3 size: 18 residues. The ends were cut back, 4 bases at V and 4 bases at J, with 22 bases in the middle. Germline CDR1 and CDR2: MNHNY and SVGAGI (reference sequence).

This clonotype was counted many times. The rearrangement links TRBV5-1 to TRBJ1-6; D unresolved. The germline V and J ends were trimmed by 4 bases and 0 bases, with 11 bases remaining between them. This CDR3 contains 16 residues. Germline V lookup: CDR1 SGHRS, CDR2 YFSETQ. Here the CDR3 DNA reads TGCGCCAGCAGCAGTGGAACGAACTCCTATAATTCACCCCTCCACTTT. This codes for CASSSGTNSYNSPLHF.

This clonotype showed up many times. The chain recombines TRBV5-1 with TRBJ2-2; the D is unclear. There are 16 residues in the CDR3. Trimming took 0 bases from V and 1 from J, leaving 10 bases between them. Germline-derived CDR1 and CDR2 are SGHRS and YFSETQ. The CDR3 DNA reads TGCGCCAGCAGCTTGGTGGCAGTCCTGAACACCGGGGAGCTGTTTTTT. Translation gives CASSLVAVLNTGELFF.

This clonotype was counted many times. This chain uses TRBV28 with TRBJ2-7; 10 bases map to TRBD2. The CDR3 is 15 residues long. CDR1 and CDR2 from the germline V gene are MDHEN and SYDVKM. Trimming at V came to 4 bases and at J to 4 bases, leaving 7 bases not matched to a gene. CDR3 residues: CASSSAGGSLYEQYF. The CDR3 region has the DNA TGTGCCAGCAGTTCAGCGGGAGGGTCTCTTTACGAGCAGTACTTC. Based on the CDR3 plus reference TRBV28 and TRBJ2-7, the full variable domain is DVKVTQSSRYLVKRTGEKVFLECVQDMDHENMFWYRQDPGLGLRLIYFSYDVKMKEKGDIPEGYSVSREKKERFSLILESASTNQTSMYLCASSSAGGSLYEQYFGPGTRLTVT.

The chain carries TRBV6-5 and TRBJ2-5; TRBD2 might be the D (5 bases). Between the trimmed V and J ends, which lost 2 bases and 5 bases, there was a span of 9 bases. The CDR3 is 13 residues long. Germline V gives CDR1 MNHEY, CDR2 SVGAGI. DNA for the CDR3: TGTGCCAGCAGTTACGGGAGAAAGGAGACCCAGTACTTC. Translating it yields CASSYGRKETQYF.

This clonotype was recorded many times. The chain combines TRBV5-6 with TRBJ2-5; the match to TRBD1 covers 7 bases. Germline CDR1 SGHDT, CDR2 YYEEEE. Trimming removed 6 bases from V and 2 bases from J; junction bases left unmatched: 4. The CDR3 is 13 amino acids. CDR3 nucleotides: TGTGCCAGCAACATACAGGGGCAAGAGACCCAGTACTTC. This codes for CASNIQGQETQYF.

This clonotype was recorded at least ten times. V usage is TRBV4-2 and J usage is TRBJ2-3; D perhaps matches TRBD2 (6 bases). Germline V gives CDR1 LGHNA, CDR2 YNFKEQ. This CDR3 is 16 amino acids long. The V end lost 1 base, the J end lost 2 bases, and 13 bases lay between the germline ends. The CDR3 nucleotides read TGTGCCAGCAGCCAAGGTAGCGGCAGACACACAGATACGCAGTATTTT. This sequence encodes CASSQGSGRHTDTQYF.

The table lists this clonotype with many counts. The genes are TRBV7-2 and TRBJ2-2; D call uncertain. Germline V gene data show CDR1 as SGHTA and CDR2 as FQGNSA. This CDR3 comprises 15 residues. Trimming took off 2 bases at V and 3 bases at J, with 10 bases between the two ends. CDR3 bases: TGTGCCAGCAGCTTAACTCAGGCCTACACCGGGGAGCTGTTTTTT. Its protein product is CASSLTQAYTGELFF. Looking up the rest from reference TRBV7-2 and TRBJ2-2 gives the full variable domain: GAGVSQSPSNKVTEKGKDVELRCDPISGHTALYWYRQSLGQGLEFLIYFQGNSAPDKSGLPSDRFSAERTGGSVSTLTIQRTQQEDSAVYLCASSLTQAYTGELFFGEGSRLTVL.

This clonotype was recorded many times. The chain couples TRBV2 to TRBJ2-2; no clear D gene. Germline CDR1 reads SNHLY; CDR2 reads FYNNEI. The CDR3 is 12 residues long. Between the trimmed V and J ends, which lost 3 bases and 7 bases, there was a span of 6 bases. CDR3 DNA sequence: TGTGCCAGCAGTGACAGGAGCGGGGAGCTGTTTTTT. As protein: CASSDRSGELFF.

This clonotype was recorded many times. The chain couples TRBV7-2 to TRBJ2-3; a possible D gene is TRBD2 (5 bases). Trimming stripped 1 base from V and 0 bases from J, with 11 bases between. Germline-derived CDR1 and CDR2 are SGHTA and FQGNSA. CDR3 length: 16 residues. CDR3 in amino acids: CASSLVSGLSTDTQYF. CDR3 in DNA: TGTGCCAGCAGCTTAGTATCGGGGTTAAGCACAGATACGCAGTATTTT.

This clonotype was counted at least ten times. CDR3 protein: CASRGTGTTEAFF. The CDR3, as DNA: TGTGCCAGCAGGGGAACCGGGACTACTGAAGCTTTCTTT. V and J are TRBV6-1 and TRBJ1-1; D is possibly TRBD1 (5 bases). From germline, CDR1 is MNHNS and CDR2 SASEGT. With 6 bases removed from V and 5 bases from J, the gap between germline ends came to 13 bases. The CDR3 spans 13 residues.

At least ten counts were recorded for this clonotype. The V call is TRBV7-2, the J call TRBJ1-5; D might be TRBD1 (5 bases). CDR3 size: 16 residues. V dropped 1 base and J dropped 6 bases, with 16 bases sitting between them. The germline CDR1 and CDR2 sequences are SGHTA and FQGNSA. CDR3 loop: CASSLGAGPTRQPQHF. CDR3 in DNA: TGTGCCAGCAGCTTAGGGGCAGGGCCTACCCGTCAGCCCCAGCATTTT.

This clonotype was detected many times. The chain joins TRBV28 to TRBJ2-1; 8 nucleotides agree with TRBD1. V gave up 5 bases and J gave up 3 bases; unmatched junction bases: 6. The CDR3 covers 15 residues. The germline V gene encodes CDR1 MDHEN and CDR2 SYDVKM. This CDR3 reads CASSPGTGFYNEQFF. In DNA, the CDR3 is TGTGCCAGCAGTCCCGGGACAGGATTCTACAATGAGCAGTTCTTC.

In its sample, this clonotype was seen many times. The gene calls are TRBV4-2 and TRBJ2-1, with D hard to call. The V and J ends lost 2 bases and 2 bases respectively, with 10 bases between them. The CDR3 length is 15 residues. Germline assignment: CDR1 LGHNA and CDR2 YNFKEQ. CDR3 nucleotides: TGTGCCAGCAGCCAATCGATAGCTCCCTACAATGAGCAGTTCTTC. Its translation: CASSQSIAPYNEQFF.

Points on this clonotype: This may stem from a read error, because a much larger clone lies one nucleotide away. The chain carries TRBV12-3 or TRBV12-4 and TRBJ2-2; 10 bases agree with TRBD1. V was clipped by 7 bases and J by 7 bases; unmatched bases: 9. This CDR3 is 15 amino acids long. The CDR3 nucleotides read TGTGCCAGCATCCCGACAGGGGGCGCCGGCGGGGAGCTGTTTTTT. It translates to CASIPTGGAGGELFF.

This clonotype appeared many times. The rearrangement uses TRBV20-1 and TRBJ2-7, with D unresolved. Germline assignment: CDR1 DFQATT and CDR2 SNEGSKA (reference sequence). The CDR3 contains 11 residues. V was shortened by 1 base and J by 5 bases, with 6 bases between the two germline ends. The CDR3 loop reads CSARVDDEQYF. In DNA form, the CDR3 reads TGCAGTGCTAGAGTTGATGACGAGCAGTACTTC.

This clonotype was seen repeatedly, ten times or more. The chain joins TRBV20-1 to TRBJ1-6; D unresolved. From germline, CDR1 is DFQATT and CDR2 SNEGSKA (reference sequence). The V end was cut by 2 bases, the J end by 9 bases, with 8 bases between. The length of the CDR3 is 12 residues. The CDR3: CSARYGFSPLHF. CDR3 DNA: TGCAGTGCTAGATACGGGTTTTCACCCCTCCACTTT.

This clonotype was observed many times. The chain links TRBV7-2 to TRBJ2-3; perhaps TRBD2 as D (5 bases). In germline, CDR1 is SGHTA, CDR2 FQGNSA. The CDR3 totals 14 residues. The V end was cut by 4 bases, the J end by 0 bases, with 8 bases between. The chain's CDR3 is CASSWRTSTDTQYF. The DNA of the CDR3 is TGTGCCAGCAGCTGGAGGACCAGCACAGATACGCAGTATTTT.

This clonotype was detected many times. The rearrangement links TRBV20-1 to TRBJ2-2, with 7 bases matching TRBD1. The V gene's germline CDR1 is DFQATT and CDR2 SNEGSKA (reference sequence). This CDR3 is built from 14 residues. The ends lost 2 bases at V and 1 base at J; junction bases unmatched: 1. The CDR3 protein is CSARRQGNTGELFF. DNA for the CDR3: TGCAGTGCTAGAAGACAGGGGAACACCGGGGAGCTGTTTTTT.

This clonotype was recorded many times. V gene TRBV20-1 combines with J gene TRBJ1-5, with TRBD1 as a possible D gene (5 bases). Germline V CDR1 and CDR2: DFQATT, SNEGSKA (reference sequence). The ends were cut back, 4 bases at V and 2 bases at J, with 30 bases in the middle. This CDR3 has 20 amino acids. The CDR3 is CSATRGFLGQGVWGNQPQHF. In nucleotides, the CDR3 is TGCAGTGCTACGCGTGGGTTCTTAGGGCAGGGAGTGTGGGGCAATCAGCCCCAGCATTTT.

This clonotype has a count of ten or more. The J gene is TRBJ2-1, the V gene TRBV5-8; D ambiguous. Germline-derived CDR1 and CDR2 are SGHTS and YDEGEE. CDR3 length: 16 amino acids. V gave up 1 base and J gave up 2 bases, with 13 bases separating them. This CDR3 is CASSLNGGTTYNEQFF. As DNA, the CDR3 is TGTGCCAGCAGCTTGAACGGCGGAACTACCTACAATGAGCAGTTCTTC. Using reference TRBV5-8 and TRBJ2-1 for the parts outside the CDR3, the full variable domain is EAGVTQSPTHLIKTRGQQATLRCSPISGHTSVYWYQQALGLGLQFLLWYDEGEERNRGNFPPRFSGRQFPNYSSELNVNALELEDSALYLCASSLNGGTTYNEQFFGPGTRLTVL.